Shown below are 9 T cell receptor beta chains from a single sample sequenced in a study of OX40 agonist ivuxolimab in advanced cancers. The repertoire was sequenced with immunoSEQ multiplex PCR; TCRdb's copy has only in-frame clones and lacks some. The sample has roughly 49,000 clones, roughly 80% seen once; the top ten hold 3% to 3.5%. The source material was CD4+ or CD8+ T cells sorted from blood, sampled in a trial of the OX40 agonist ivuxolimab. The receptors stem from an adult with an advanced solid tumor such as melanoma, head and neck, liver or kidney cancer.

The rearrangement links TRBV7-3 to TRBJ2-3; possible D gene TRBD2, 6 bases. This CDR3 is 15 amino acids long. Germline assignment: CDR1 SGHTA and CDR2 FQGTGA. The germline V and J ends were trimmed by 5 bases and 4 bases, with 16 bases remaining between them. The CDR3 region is CASSPLGGESDTQYF. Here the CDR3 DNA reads TGTGCCAGCAGCCCACTCGGCGGGGAGTCAGATACGCAGTATTTT. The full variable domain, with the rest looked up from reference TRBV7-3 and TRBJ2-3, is GAGVSQTPSNKVTEKGKYVELRCDPISGHTALYWYRQSLGQGPEFLIYFQGTGAADDSGLPNDRFFAVRPEGSVSTLKIQRTERGDSAVYLCASSPLGGESDTQYFGPGTRLTVL.

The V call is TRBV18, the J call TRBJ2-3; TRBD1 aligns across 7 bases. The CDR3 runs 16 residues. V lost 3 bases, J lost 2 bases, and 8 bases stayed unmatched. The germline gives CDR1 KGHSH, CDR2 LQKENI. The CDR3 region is CASSPRDRVNTDTQYF. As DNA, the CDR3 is TGTGCCAGCTCACCCCGAGACAGGGTCAACACAGATACGCAGTATTTT.

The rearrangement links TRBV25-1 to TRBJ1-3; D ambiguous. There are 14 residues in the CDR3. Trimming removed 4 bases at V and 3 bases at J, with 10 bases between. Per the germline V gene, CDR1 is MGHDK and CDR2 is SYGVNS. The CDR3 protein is CASSATLLGNTIYF. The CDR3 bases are TGTGCCAGCAGTGCGACACTCCTTGGAAACACCATATATTTT.

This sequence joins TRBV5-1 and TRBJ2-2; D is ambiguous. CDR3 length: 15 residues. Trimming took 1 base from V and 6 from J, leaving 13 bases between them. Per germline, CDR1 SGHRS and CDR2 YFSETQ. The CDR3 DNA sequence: TGCGCCAGCAGCTTGAAGGACCCTTTTCCCGGGGAGCTGTTTTTT. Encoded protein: CASSLKDPFPGELFF.

The chain's CDR3 is CASSLETGLGYTF. CDR3 sequence (DNA): TGTGCCAGCAGCTTGGAGACAGGGCTTGGCTACACCTTC. The rearrangement joins TRBV7-9 to TRBJ1-2, with 7 bases fitting TRBD1. V was pared by 3 bases and J by 7 bases, with 5 bases of the junction left unmatched. CDR3 length equals 13 residues. Per the germline V gene, CDR1 is SEHNR and CDR2 is FQNEAQ (reference sequence).

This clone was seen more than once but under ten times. The CDR3 DNA is TGTGCCAGCAGCCATGACAGGGTCTACGAGCAGTACTTC. As protein: CASSHDRVYEQYF. V gene TRBV11-3 combines with J gene TRBJ2-7, with 7 bases that match TRBD1. Germline V CDR1 and CDR2: SGHNT, YENEEA. V lost 5 bases and J lost 3; bases outside the gene matches: 4. This CDR3 spans 13 amino acids. Drawing the rest from reference TRBV11-3 and TRBJ2-7, the complete variable domain is EAGVVQSPRYKIIEKKQPVAFWCNPISGHNTLYWYLQNLGQGPELLIRYENEEAVDDSQLPKDRFSAERLKGVDSTLKIQPAELGDSAVYLCASSHDRVYEQYFGPGTRLTVT.

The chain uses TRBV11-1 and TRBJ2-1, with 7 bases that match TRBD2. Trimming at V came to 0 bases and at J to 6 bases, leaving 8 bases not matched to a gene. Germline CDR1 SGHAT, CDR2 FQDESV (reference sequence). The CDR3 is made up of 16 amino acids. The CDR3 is CASSLAGTTFPNEQFF. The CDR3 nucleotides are TGTGCCAGCAGCTTAGCCGGGACTACCTTTCCCAATGAGCAGTTCTTC.

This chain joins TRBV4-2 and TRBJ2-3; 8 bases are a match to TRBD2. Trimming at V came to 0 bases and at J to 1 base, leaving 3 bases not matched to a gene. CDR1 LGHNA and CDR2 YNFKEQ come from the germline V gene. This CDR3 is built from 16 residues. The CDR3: CASSQDLRGGTDTQYF. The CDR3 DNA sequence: TGTGCCAGCAGCCAAGATCTGCGGGGGGGCACAGATACGCAGTATTTT.

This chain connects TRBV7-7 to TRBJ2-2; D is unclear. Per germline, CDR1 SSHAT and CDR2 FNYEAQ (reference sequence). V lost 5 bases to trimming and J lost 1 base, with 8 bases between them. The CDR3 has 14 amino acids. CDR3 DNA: TGTGCCAGCAGCCAAACACTGAACACCGGGGAGCTGTTTTTT. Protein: CASSQTLNTGELFF.